One sample yielded the 32 T cell receptor beta chains listed below, sequenced in a study of technical replicates of blood from several donors. Only in-frame clones appear in the TCRdb table, and some are missing; sequencing was by immunoSEQ multiplex PCR. The sample includes tens of thousands of clones, approximately 92% of them seen just once. Sequenced sample: T cells isolated from PBMCs. The origin of the receptors is a human donor in good health.

CDR3 loop: CASSLFLRGLREQFF. For the CDR3, the DNA is TGCGCCAGCAGCTTGTTTTTGCGGGGTCTGCGGGAGCAGTTCTTC. The chain has TRBV5-1 and TRBJ2-1, with D tentatively TRBD2 (6 bases). Per germline, CDR1 SGHRS and CDR2 YFSETQ. CDR3 length: 15 amino acids. Deletions cut 1 base from V and 10 bases from J, with 18 bases between.

The genes are TRBV28 and TRBJ2-1; D is possibly TRBD2 (6 bases). Trimming cost V 3 bases and J 6 bases, with 27 bases left between them. CDR1 MDHEN and CDR2 SYDVKM come from the germline V gene. CDR3 size: 19 residues. CDR3 sequence reads: CASSLVLASALGRGNEQFF. CDR3 DNA sequence: TGTGCCAGCAGTTTGGTTTTGGCTAGCGCCCTGGGGCGGGGCAATGAGCAGTTCTTC.

The rearrangement joins TRBV21-1 to TRBJ2-3; the table's D call TRBD1 went unverified against the DNA. TRBV21-1 is marked as a pseudogene. This CDR3 region has 17 residues. CDR3 nucleotides: TGTGCCAGCAGCAGCTCAGGTCAATTCGATCGAGCAGATACGCAGTATTTT. It codes for CASSSSGQFDRADTQYF.

The gene calls are TRBV6-6 and TRBJ2-7; 7 bases agree with TRBD1. CDR3 size: 13 residues. Germline V gene data show CDR1 as MNHNY and CDR2 as SVGAGI (reference sequence). The J segment lost 3 bases and the V segment lost 6 bases, leaving 5 bases of the junction unmatched. The CDR3 sequence is CASSDRAGYEQYF. CDR3 DNA sequence: TGTGCCAGCAGCGACAGGGCGGGCTACGAGCAGTACTTC.

The chain uses TRBV9 and TRBJ2-1; the match to TRBD2 covers 7 bases. CDR3 length: 16 amino acids. Per the germline V gene, CDR1 is SGDLS and CDR2 is YYNGEE. Trimming took 0 bases from V and 4 from J; bases not matched to a gene: 7. The CDR3 bases are TGTGCCAGCAGCGTAGTGGGGGGGGTAACGTACAATGAGCAGTTCTTC. Protein: CASSVVGGVTYNEQFF.

This rearrangement joins TRBV25-1 to TRBJ2-2, with a weak D call TRBD1 (5 bases). Germline V CDR1 and CDR2: MGHDK, SYGVNS. The CDR3 loop spans 14 amino acids. Trimming removed 3 bases at V and 7 bases at J, with 12 bases between. CDR3 region: CASSDRVGGGELFF. CDR3 nucleotide sequence: TGTGCCAGCAGTGACAGGGTTGGTGGCGGGGAGCTGTTTTTT.

The chain employs TRBV7-8 and TRBJ1-3; 9 positions agree with TRBD1. There are 16 residues in the CDR3. J lost 0 bases, V lost 4 bases, and 4 bases had no gene match. Germline CDR1 SGHVS, CDR2 FQNEAQ. CDR3 nucleotides: TGTGCCAGCAGCTCCGGGACAGGGTCCTCTGGAAACACCATATATTTT. Its protein product is CASSSGTGSSGNTIYF.

The V gene is TRBV6-5, the J gene TRBJ2-1; D perhaps matches TRBD2 (6 bases). The germline V gene encodes CDR1 MNHEY and CDR2 SVGAGI. V was clipped by 5 bases and J by 2 bases, with 10 bases between them. The CDR3 contains 14 residues. The CDR3 region is CASSKEGPYNEQFF. The DNA of the CDR3 is TGTGCCAGCAGTAAGGAGGGCCCCTACAATGAGCAGTTCTTC.

The chain employs TRBV6-5 and TRBJ1-6; TRBD1 matches 10 bases. Unmatched junction bases numbered 6, after V lost 6 bases and J lost 10 bases. From germline, CDR1 is MNHEY and CDR2 SVGAGI. This CDR3 has 14 amino acids. DNA for the CDR3: TGTGCCAGCAGCTCCGACAGGGGGCAATCACCCCTCCACTTT. This translates into CASSSDRGQSPLHF.

The V gene is TRBV7-2, the J gene TRBJ2-2; no firm D call. V gave up 2 bases and J gave up 7 bases, with 11 bases separating them. This CDR3 has 14 residues. CDR1 is SGHTA and CDR2 is FQGNSA in the germline V gene. CDR3 sequence (DNA): TGTGCCAGCAGCTTATATCCTTCCGGCGGGGAGCTGTTTTTT. Residues: CASSLYPSGGELFF.

The CDR3 sequence is CASSLRRGLQETQYF. In DNA, the CDR3 is TGTGCCAGCAGCTTAAGGAGGGGGCTTCAAGAGACCCAGTACTTC. This sequence joins TRBV7-9 and TRBJ2-5; possibly TRBD1 for D (7 bases). V shed 2 bases and J shed 2 bases, with 12 bases lying between them. CDR3 length equals 15 residues. Per germline, CDR1 SEHNR and CDR2 FQNEAQ (reference sequence).

V is TRBV10-1 and J is TRBJ2-7; D possibly corresponds to TRBD2 (5 bases). This CDR3 comprises 13 residues. Germline V gives CDR1 WNHNN, CDR2 SYGVQD (reference sequence). Trimming pared 4 bases from V and 1 base from J, leaving 8 bases between. In DNA, the CDR3 is TGCGCCAGCAGTGGCGGGCTGTCCTACGAGCAGTACTTC. Encoded protein: CASSGGLSYEQYF.

The chain recombines TRBV2 with TRBJ2-2, with 10 bases that match TRBD2. V gave up 7 bases and J gave up 3 bases; unmatched junction bases: 5. Germline V gene sequence: CDR1 SNHLY, CDR2 FYNNEI. This CDR3 is built from 15 residues. CDR3: CASKDSGGYTGELFF. The CDR3 DNA reads as TGTGCCAGCAAGGATAGCGGGGGGTACACCGGGGAGCTGTTTTTT. Based on the CDR3 plus reference TRBV2 and TRBJ2-2, the full variable domain is EPEVTQTPSHQVTQMGQEVILRCVPISNHLYFYWYRQILGQKVEFLVSFYNNEISEKSEIFDDQFSVERPDGSNFTLKIRSTKLEDSAMYFCASKDSGGYTGELFFGEGSRLTVL.

The rearrangement uses TRBV18 and TRBJ1-6; tentatively, D is TRBD1 (6 bases). V lost 0 bases and J 8 bases, leaving 8 bases between the germline ends. Germline CDR1 KGHSH, CDR2 LQKENI. The CDR3 spans 14 residues. CDR3 region: CASSPPGGYSPLHF. The CDR3 DNA reads TGTGCCAGCTCACCACCAGGGGGTTATTCACCCCTCCACTTT.

V is TRBV19 and J is TRBJ2-7; the match to TRBD1 covers 7 bases. Germline V CDR1 and CDR2: LNHDA, SQIVND (reference sequence). The V segment lost 10 bases and the J segment 0 bases; nucleotides outside the gene matches: 9. The CDR3 is 14 residues long. The CDR3 nucleotides read TGTGCCACCGCGGACAGGAGGAGCTCCTACGAGCAGTACTTC. Translating gives CATADRRSSYEQYF. Looking up the rest from reference TRBV19 and TRBJ2-7 gives the full variable domain: DGGITQSPKYLFRKEGQNVTLSCEQNLNHDAMYWYRQDPGQGLRLIYYSQIVNDFQKGDIAEGYSVSREKKESFPLTVTSAQKNPTAFYLCATADRRSSYEQYFGPGTRLTVT.

The V gene is TRBV29-1, the J gene TRBJ2-7; D may be TRBD2 (6 bases). V lost 6 bases and J 2 bases, leaving 17 bases between the germline ends. The CDR3 loop spans 14 amino acids. Germline assignment: CDR1 SQVTM and CDR2 ANQGSEA. Here the CDR3 DNA reads TGCAGCGTCCTCCAGCTCGGGGGAACCTACGAGCAGTACTTC. Encoded protein: CSVLQLGGTYEQYF.

This chain joins TRBV12-2 and TRBJ2-2; TRBD1, the D gene given by the table, was not confirmed from the DNA. TRBV12-2 is a recognized pseudogene. The CDR3 is 18 amino acids. Here the CDR3 reads CASRLRTSRSMNTGELFF. The DNA of the CDR3 is TGTGCAAGTCGCCTTCGTACGAGCAGGTCTATGAACACCGGGGAGCTGTTTTTT.

The genes are TRBV2 and TRBJ2-4; D gene uncertain. The CDR3 totals 15 residues. V was clipped by 6 bases and J by 9 bases, with 21 bases between them. Germline CDR1 SNHLY, CDR2 FYNNEI. As DNA, the CDR3 is TGTGCCAGCAGCGCCCACCCCGTCGGGTCCGGCATTCAGTACTTC. This sequence encodes CASSAHPVGSGIQYF.

CDR3 region: CASGSGSGIQETQYF. For the CDR3, the DNA is TGTGCTAGTGGTTCGGGAAGCGGAATACAAGAGACCCAGTACTTC. The chain links TRBV12-5 to TRBJ2-5; possibly TRBD2 for D (5 bases). Deletions cut 4 bases from V and 2 bases from J, with 14 bases between. From germline, CDR1 is LGHNT and CDR2 FRNRAP. The CDR3 runs to 15 residues.

The chain has TRBV5-8 and TRBJ2-1, with 13 bases identical to TRBD2. This CDR3 contains 14 residues. The junction had 4 bases not matched to a gene; V was cut back by 1 base and J by 12 bases. Germline V lookup: CDR1 SGHTS, CDR2 YDEGEE. The CDR3, as DNA: TGTGCCAGCAGCTTGTACACTAGCGGGAGGGGGCAGTTCTTC. It encodes CASSLYTSGRGQFF.

V and J are TRBV20-1 and TRBJ2-5; D gene unclear. The germline V gene encodes CDR1 DFQATT and CDR2 SNEGSKA (reference sequence). There are 10 residues in the CDR3. V dropped 5 bases and J dropped 2 bases, with 3 bases sitting between them. The CDR3 loop is CSAVQETQYF. For the CDR3, the DNA is TGCAGTGCTGTACAAGAGACCCAGTACTTC.

In DNA form, the CDR3 reads TGTGCCACCAGCAGAGATCCAGGAGGGGGCGTAAGGAGTAATGGCTACACCTTC. This encodes CATSRDPGGGVRSNGYTF. The chain has TRBV15 and TRBJ1-2, with 7 bases that match TRBD1. From germline, CDR1 is LNHNV and CDR2 YYDKDF (reference sequence). There are 18 residues in the CDR3. J gave up 6 bases and V 0 bases, and 16 bases lay outside the gene matches.

The chain is built from TRBV7-9 and TRBJ2-7, with TRBD1 matching 10 bases. Germline CDR1 and CDR2: SEHNR and FQNEAQ (reference sequence). V dropped 5 bases and J dropped 6; count of bases not matched to a gene: 13. The CDR3 has 16 residues. CDR3 sequence (DNA): TGTGCCAGCAGCAAAACTCGACAGGGGGCGCGTCGCGAGCAGTACTTC. As protein: CASSKTRQGARREQYF.

The CDR3: CASSSGDSYEQYF. CDR3 coding DNA: TGTGCCAGCAGCTCAGGGGACTCCTACGAGCAGTACTTC. The chain has TRBV5-6 and TRBJ2-7, with D maybe TRBD1 (6 bases). Trimming pared 3 bases from V and 0 bases from J, leaving 7 bases between. The CDR3 extends over 13 amino acids. Germline loops: CDR1 SGHDT, CDR2 YYEEEE.

The chain recombines TRBV19 with TRBJ2-5; TRBD1 is a possible D gene (5 bases). The CDR3 covers 14 residues. CDR1 is LNHDA, CDR2 SQIVND, per germline (reference sequence). The germline V and J ends were trimmed by 1 base and 1 base, with 7 bases remaining between them. CDR3 DNA sequence: TGTGCCAGTAGTATAGGCAGGGCCCAAGAGACCCAGTACTTC. This codes for CASSIGRAQETQYF.

This clone appeared a single time. The rearrangement links TRBV7-9 to TRBJ2-7, with D perhaps TRBD1 (6 bases). CDR1 SEHNR and CDR2 FQNEAQ come from the germline V gene (reference sequence). The germline V and J ends were trimmed by 1 base and 0 bases, with 10 bases remaining between them. This CDR3 is built from 15 residues. CDR3 DNA: TGTGCCAGCAGCTTAGGGCAGGGGAACTCCTACGAGCAGTACTTC. Protein product: CASSLGQGNSYEQYF.

The J gene is TRBJ2-3, the V gene TRBV9; a weak D match, TRBD2 (7 bases). Trimming pared 7 bases from V and 2 bases from J, leaving 11 bases between. CDR1 is SGDLS, CDR2 YYNGEE, per germline. The CDR3 has 13 amino acids. Written as DNA, the CDR3 is TGTGCCAGCGGAGGGGGGGACACAGATACGCAGTATTTT. Translated: CASGGGDTDTQYF.

V gene TRBV7-9 combines with J gene TRBJ2-1; TRBD2 might be the D (6 bases). Germline CDR1 reads SEHNR; CDR2 reads FQNEAQ (reference sequence). Trimming stripped 5 bases from V and 1 base from J, with 15 bases between. The length of the CDR3 is 16 residues. The chain's CDR3 is CASSLTGGRSYNEQFF. The CDR3 DNA follows: TGTGCCAGCAGCCTGACCGGGGGTCGTTCCTACAATGAGCAGTTCTTC.

The J gene is TRBJ1-5, the V gene TRBV15; D not resolved. This CDR3 spans 16 amino acids. Germline assignment: CDR1 LNHNV and CDR2 YYDKDF (reference sequence). V lost 1 base and J lost 5, with 15 bases in between. The CDR3 sequence: CATSRAPISGDQPQHF. CDR3 nucleotides: TGTGCCACCAGCAGAGCCCCCATTTCCGGGGATCAGCCCCAGCATTTT.

V usage is TRBV19 and J usage is TRBJ2-3, with 9 positions matching TRBD2. CDR3 length equals 15 residues. Trimming at V came to 2 bases and at J to 2 bases, leaving 2 bases not matched to a gene. The germline V gene has CDR1 LNHDA and CDR2 SQIVND (reference sequence). The CDR3 DNA reads as TGTGCCAGTAGTATACTAGCGGGACTCACAGATACGCAGTATTTT. This encodes CASSILAGLTDTQYF. The whole variable domain, remainder taken from reference TRBV19 and TRBJ2-3, is DGGITQSPKYLFRKEGQNVTLSCEQNLNHDAMYWYRQDPGQGLRLIYYSQIVNDFQKGDIAEGYSVSREKKESFPLTVTSAQKNPTAFYLCASSILAGLTDTQYFGPGTRLTVL.

The chain joins TRBV10-2 to TRBJ2-7; 7 bases fit TRBD1. Germline loops: CDR1 WSHSY, CDR2 SAAADI. The CDR3 is 13 amino acids. Losses at the gene ends were 1 base for V and 4 bases for J; bases not matched to a gene: 1. The CDR3 coding sequence is TGCGCCAGCAGTGAGTTCAGGGGGTACGAGCAGTACTTC. This sequence encodes CASSEFRGYEQYF.

The chain couples TRBV10-1 to TRBJ2-7; 7 bases line up with TRBD2. Germline loops: CDR1 WNHNN, CDR2 SYGVQD (reference sequence). J was trimmed by 6 bases and V by 3 bases; bases with no gene match: 8. The CDR3 consists of 14 residues. The CDR3 loop reads CASSDGLPGGEQYF. CDR3 nucleotides: TGCGCCAGCAGTGATGGACTGCCGGGAGGCGAGCAGTACTTC.